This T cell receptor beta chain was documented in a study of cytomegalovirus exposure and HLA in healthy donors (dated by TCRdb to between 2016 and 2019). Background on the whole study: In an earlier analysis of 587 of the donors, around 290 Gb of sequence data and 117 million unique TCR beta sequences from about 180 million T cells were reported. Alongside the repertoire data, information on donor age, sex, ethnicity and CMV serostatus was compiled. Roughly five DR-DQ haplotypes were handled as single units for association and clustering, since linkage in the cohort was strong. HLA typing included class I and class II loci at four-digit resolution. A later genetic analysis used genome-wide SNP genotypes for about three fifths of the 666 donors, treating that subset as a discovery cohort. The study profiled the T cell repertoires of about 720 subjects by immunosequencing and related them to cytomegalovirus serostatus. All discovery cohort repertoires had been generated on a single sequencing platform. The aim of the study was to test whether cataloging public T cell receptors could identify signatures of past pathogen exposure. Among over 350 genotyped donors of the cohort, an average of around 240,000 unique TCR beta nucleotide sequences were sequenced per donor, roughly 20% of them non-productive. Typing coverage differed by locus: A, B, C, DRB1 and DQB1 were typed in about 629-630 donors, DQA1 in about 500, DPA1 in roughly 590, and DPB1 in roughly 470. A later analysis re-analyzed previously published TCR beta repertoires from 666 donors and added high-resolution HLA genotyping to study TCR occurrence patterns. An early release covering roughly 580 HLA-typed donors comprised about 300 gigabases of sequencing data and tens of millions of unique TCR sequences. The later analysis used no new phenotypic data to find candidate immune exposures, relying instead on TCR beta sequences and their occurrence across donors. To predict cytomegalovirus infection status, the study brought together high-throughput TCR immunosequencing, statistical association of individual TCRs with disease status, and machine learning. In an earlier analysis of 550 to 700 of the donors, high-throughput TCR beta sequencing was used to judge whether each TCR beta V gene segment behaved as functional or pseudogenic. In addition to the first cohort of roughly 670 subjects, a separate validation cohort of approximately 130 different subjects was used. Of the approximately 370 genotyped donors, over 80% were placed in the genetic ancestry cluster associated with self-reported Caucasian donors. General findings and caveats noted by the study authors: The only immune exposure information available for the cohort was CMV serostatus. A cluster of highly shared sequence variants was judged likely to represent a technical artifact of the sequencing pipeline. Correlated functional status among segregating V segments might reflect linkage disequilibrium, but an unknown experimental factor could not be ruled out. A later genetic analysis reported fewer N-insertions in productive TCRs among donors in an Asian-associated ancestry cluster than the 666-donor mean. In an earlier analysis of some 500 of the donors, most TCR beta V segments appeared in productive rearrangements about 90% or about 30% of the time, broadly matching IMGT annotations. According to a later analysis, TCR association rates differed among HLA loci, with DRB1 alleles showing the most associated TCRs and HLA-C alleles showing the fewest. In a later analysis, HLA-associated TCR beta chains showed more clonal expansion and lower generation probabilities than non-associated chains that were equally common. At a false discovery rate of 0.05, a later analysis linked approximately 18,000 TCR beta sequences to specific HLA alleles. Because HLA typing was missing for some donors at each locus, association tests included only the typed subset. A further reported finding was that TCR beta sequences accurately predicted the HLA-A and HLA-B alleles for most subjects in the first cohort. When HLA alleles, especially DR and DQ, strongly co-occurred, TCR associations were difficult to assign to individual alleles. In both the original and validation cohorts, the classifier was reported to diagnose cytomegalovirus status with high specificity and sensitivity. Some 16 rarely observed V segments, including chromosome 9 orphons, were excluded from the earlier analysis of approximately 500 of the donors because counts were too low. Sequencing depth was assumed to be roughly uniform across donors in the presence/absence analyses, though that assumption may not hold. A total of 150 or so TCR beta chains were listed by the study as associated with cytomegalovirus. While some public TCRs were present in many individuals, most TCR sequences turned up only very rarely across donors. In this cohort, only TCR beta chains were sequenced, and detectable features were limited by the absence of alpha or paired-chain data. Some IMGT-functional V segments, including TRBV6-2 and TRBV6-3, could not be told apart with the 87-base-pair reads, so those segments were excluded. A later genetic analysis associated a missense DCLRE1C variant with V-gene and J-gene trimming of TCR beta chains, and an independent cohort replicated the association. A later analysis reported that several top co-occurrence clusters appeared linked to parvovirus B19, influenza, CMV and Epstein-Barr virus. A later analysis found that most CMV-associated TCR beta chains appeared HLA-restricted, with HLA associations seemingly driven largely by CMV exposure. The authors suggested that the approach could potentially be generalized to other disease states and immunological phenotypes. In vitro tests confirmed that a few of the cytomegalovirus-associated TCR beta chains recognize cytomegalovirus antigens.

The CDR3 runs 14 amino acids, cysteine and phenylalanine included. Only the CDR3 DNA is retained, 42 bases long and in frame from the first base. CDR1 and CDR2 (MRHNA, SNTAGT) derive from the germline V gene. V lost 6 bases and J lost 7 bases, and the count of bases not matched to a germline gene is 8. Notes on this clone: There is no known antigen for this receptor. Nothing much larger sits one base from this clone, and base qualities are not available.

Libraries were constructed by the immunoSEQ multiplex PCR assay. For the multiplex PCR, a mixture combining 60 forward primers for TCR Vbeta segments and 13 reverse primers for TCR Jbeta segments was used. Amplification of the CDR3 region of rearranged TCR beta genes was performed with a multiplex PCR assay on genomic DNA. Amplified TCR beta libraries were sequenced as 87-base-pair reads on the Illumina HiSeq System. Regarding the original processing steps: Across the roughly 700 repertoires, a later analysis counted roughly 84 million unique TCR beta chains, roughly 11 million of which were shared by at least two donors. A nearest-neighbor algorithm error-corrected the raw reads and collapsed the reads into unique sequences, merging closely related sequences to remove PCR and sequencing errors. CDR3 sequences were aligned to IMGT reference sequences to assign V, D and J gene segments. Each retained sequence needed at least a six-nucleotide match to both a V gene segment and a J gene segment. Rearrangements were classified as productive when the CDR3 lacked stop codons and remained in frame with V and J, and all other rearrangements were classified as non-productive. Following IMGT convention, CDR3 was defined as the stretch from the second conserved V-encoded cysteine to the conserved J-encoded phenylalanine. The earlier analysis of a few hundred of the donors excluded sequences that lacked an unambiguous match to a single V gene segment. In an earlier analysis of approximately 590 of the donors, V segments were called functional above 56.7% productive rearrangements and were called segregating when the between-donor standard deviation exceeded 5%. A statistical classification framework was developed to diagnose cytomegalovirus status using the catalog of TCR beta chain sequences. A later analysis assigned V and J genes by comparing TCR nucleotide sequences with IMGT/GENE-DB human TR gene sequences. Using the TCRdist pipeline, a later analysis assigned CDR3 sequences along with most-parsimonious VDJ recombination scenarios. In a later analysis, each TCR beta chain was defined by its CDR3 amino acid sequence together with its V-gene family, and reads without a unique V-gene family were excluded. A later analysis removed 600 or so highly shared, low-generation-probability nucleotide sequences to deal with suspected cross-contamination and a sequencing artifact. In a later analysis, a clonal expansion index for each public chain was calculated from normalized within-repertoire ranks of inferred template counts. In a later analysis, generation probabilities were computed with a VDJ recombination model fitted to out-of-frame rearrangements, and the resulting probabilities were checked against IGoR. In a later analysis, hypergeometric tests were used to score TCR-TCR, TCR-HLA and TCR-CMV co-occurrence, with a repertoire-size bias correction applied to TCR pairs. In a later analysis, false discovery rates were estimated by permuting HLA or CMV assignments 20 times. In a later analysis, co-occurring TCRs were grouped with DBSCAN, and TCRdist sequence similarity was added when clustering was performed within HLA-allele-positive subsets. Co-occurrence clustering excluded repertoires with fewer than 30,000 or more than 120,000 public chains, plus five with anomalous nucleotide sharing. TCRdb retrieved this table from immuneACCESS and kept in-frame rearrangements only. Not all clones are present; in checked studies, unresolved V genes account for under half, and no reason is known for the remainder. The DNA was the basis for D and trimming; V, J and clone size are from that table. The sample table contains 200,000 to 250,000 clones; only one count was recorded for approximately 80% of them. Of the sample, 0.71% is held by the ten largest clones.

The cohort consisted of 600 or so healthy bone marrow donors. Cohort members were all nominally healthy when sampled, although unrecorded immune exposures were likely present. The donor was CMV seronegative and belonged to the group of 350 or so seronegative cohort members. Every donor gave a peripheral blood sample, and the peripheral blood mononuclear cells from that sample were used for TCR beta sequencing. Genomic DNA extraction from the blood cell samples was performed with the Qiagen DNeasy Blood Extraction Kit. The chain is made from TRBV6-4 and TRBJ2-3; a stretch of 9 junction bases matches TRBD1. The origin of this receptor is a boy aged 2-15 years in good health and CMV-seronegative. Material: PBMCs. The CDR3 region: CASSPGTGWNTQYF. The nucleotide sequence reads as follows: TGTGCCAGCAGCCCCGGGACAGGGTGGAATACGCAGTATTTT.